One and the same sample provided the 25 T cell receptor beta chains below, sequenced in a study of response to subunit inactivated influenza vaccine. TCRdb passed the RT-PCR reads through MiXCR, listing each CDR3 protein once. The sample contains around 480,000 distinct CDR3 sequences, more than 15% of which appear only once. Here the sequenced sample was CD4+ T cells sorted from PBMCs, taken roughly 24 months after vaccination. All receptors derive from a man between 50 and 70 years old who received an inactivated influenza vaccine.

This clonotype was detected many times. This chain connects TRBV12-3 or TRBV12-4 to TRBJ2-2; TRBD2 is a possible D gene (6 bases). The V end lost 6 bases, the J end lost 4 bases, and 18 bases lay between the germline ends. The CDR3 has 16 amino acids. The chain's CDR3 is CASRPDWRDTTGELFF. CDR3 bases: TGTGCCAGCAGACCCGACTGGCGGGATACCACCGGGGAGCTGTTTTTT.

This clonotype turned up a few times. The J gene is TRBJ2-1, the V gene TRBV7-2; no firm D call. CDR3 size: 13 residues. The V gene lost 1 base and the J gene lost 13 bases, with 14 bases spanning the gap. Germline V gives CDR1 SGHTA, CDR2 FQGNSA. CDR3 DNA sequence: TGTGCCAGCAGCTTAGGTGGTTTGGACCGCCAGTTCTTC. The encoded protein is CASSLGGLDRQFF.

This clonotype was recorded a few times. This sequence joins TRBV10-3 and TRBJ2-6; TRBD1 matches at 10 bases. J gave up 4 bases and V 6 bases, and 6 bases lay outside the gene matches. The germline V gene has CDR1 ENHRY and CDR2 SYGVKD. The CDR3 is made up of 16 amino acids. This CDR3 is CAIRAGTGAGANVLTF. The CDR3 DNA sequence: TGTGCCATCAGGGCCGGGACAGGGGCCGGGGCCAACGTCCTGACTTTC.

In this sample, this clonotype turned up a few times. The CDR3 region is CASSKYRLAAGELFF. The CDR3 DNA sequence: TGTGCCAGCAGTAAATACCGACTAGCGGCCGGGGAGCTGTTTTTT. The chain carries TRBV12-3 or TRBV12-4 and TRBJ2-2; the match to TRBD2 covers 9 bases. V shed 5 bases and J 6 bases; nucleotides not matched to a gene: 7. This CDR3 is built from 15 residues.

This clonotype was seen only a few times. The chain carries TRBV12-3 or TRBV12-4 and TRBJ2-1; the D gene is possibly TRBD2 (5 bases). The length of the CDR3 is 12 residues. Trimming took off 4 bases at V and 10 bases at J, with 11 bases between the two ends. The CDR3: CASSSPPGEQFF. The DNA for the CDR3 is TGTGCCAGCAGTTCGCCCCCGGGAGAGCAGTTCTTC.

This chain links TRBV3-1 with TRBJ1-3; D might be TRBD1 (5 bases). CDR3 length: 15 amino acids. The V and J ends lost 4 bases and 4 bases respectively, with 14 bases between them. Germline CDR1 LGHDT, CDR2 YNNKEL (reference sequence). CDR3 DNA sequence: TGTGCCAGCAGCCTGGCCGGGACGGGAGGAAACACCATATATTTT. This sequence encodes CASSLAGTGGNTIYF.

This clonotype has only a few counts. The chain joins TRBV7-2 to TRBJ2-1, with D maybe TRBD1 (5 bases). Germline-derived CDR1 and CDR2 are SGHTA and FQGNSA. With 1 base removed from V and 7 bases from J, the gap between germline ends came to 11 bases. There are 14 residues in the CDR3. In nucleotides, the CDR3 is TGTGCCAGCAGCTTAGGCCACAAGGGGAATGAGCAGTTCTTC. The encoded protein is CASSLGHKGNEQFF.

This chain links TRBV5-6 with TRBJ2-2; possibly TRBD1 for D (5 bases). The CDR3 spans 14 residues. CDR1 is SGHDT and CDR2 is YYEEEE in the germline V gene. The V gene lost 4 bases and the J gene lost 3 bases, with 10 bases spanning the gap. CDR3 amino acids: CASSQGVHTGELFF. The CDR3 DNA reads as TGTGCCAGCAGCCAAGGGGTTCACACCGGGGAGCTGTTTTTT.

This clonotype was observed many times. The V gene is TRBV24-1, the J gene TRBJ2-1; 11 nucleotides match TRBD1. This CDR3 is built from 16 residues. Germline CDR1 and CDR2: KGHDR and SFDVKD. J lost 5 bases, V lost 6 bases, and 8 bases had no gene match. CDR3 bases: TGTGCCACCAGTAAGACCGGGACAGGGGGTCACAATGAGCAGTTCTTC. Protein product: CATSKTGTGGHNEQFF.

J is TRBJ2-7 and V is TRBV7-9; no firm D call. CDR3 size: 15 residues. V was pared by 3 bases and J by 0 bases, with 12 bases between. Germline lookup yields CDR1 SEHNR and CDR2 FQNEAQ (reference sequence). In nucleotides, the CDR3 is TGTGCCAGCAGCTTTATGGCGGAGAGCTCCTACGAGCAGTACTTC. Translation: CASSFMAESSYEQYF.

The chain is built from TRBV5-5 and TRBJ2-2; D possibly matches TRBD1 or TRBD2 (7 bases each). The CDR3 loop spans 16 amino acids. Trimming took off 5 bases at V and 5 bases at J, with 19 bases between the two ends. Germline V gene data show CDR1 as SGHKS and CDR2 as YYEKEE (reference sequence). CDR3 coding DNA: TGTGCCAGCAGGCCAGAGACAGGGAGGGGAACCGGGGAGCTGTTTTTT. Its translation: CASRPETGRGTGELFF.

The V call is TRBV9, the J call TRBJ2-2; TRBD2 agrees at 10 bases. CDR1 and CDR2 from the germline V gene are SGDLS and YYNGEE. Germline trimming cut 2 bases from V and 2 bases from J; bases unmatched to any gene: 6. The CDR3 totals 17 residues. CDR3 in amino acids: CASSVGLAALNTGELFF. CDR3 sequence (DNA): TGTGCCAGCAGCGTTGGACTAGCGGCACTTAACACCGGGGAGCTGTTTTTT.

The chain uses TRBV4-2 and TRBJ2-1, with D unclear. V was clipped by 0 bases and J by 2 bases, with 11 bases between them. Germline V gene sequence: CDR1 LGHNA, CDR2 YNFKEQ. The CDR3 loop spans 16 amino acids. As DNA, the CDR3 is TGTGCCAGCAGCCAAGATATAGCACCCCCCTACAATGAGCAGTTCTTC. Its protein is CASSQDIAPPYNEQFF.

Only a few counts were recorded for this clonotype. The CDR3 here is CASSSSQGAGTEAFF. The CDR3, as DNA: TGCGCCAGCAGCTCCTCCCAGGGGGCAGGAACTGAAGCTTTCTTT. The chain employs TRBV5-1 and TRBJ1-1; 8 bases agree with TRBD1. Germline V lookup: CDR1 SGHRS, CDR2 YFSETQ. The J segment lost 5 bases and the V segment lost 3 bases, leaving 9 bases of the junction unmatched. This CDR3 has 15 amino acids. Full variable domain (remainder filled in from reference TRBV5-1 and TRBJ1-1): KAGVTQTPRYLIKTRGQQVTLSCSPISGHRSVSWYQQTPGQGLQFLFEYFSETQRNKGNFPGRFSGRQFSNSRSEMNVSTLELGDSALYLCASSSSQGAGTEAFFGQGTRLTVV.

This clonotype has ten or more counts. The genes are TRBV11-2 and TRBJ2-3; 9 positions agree with TRBD2. The CDR3 spans 16 residues. Per the germline V gene, CDR1 is SGHAT and CDR2 is FQNNGV. V shed 1 base and J 2 bases; nucleotides not matched to a gene: 4. CDR3 nucleotides: TGTGCCAGCAGCTTAGGGGCTAGCGGGATCACAGATACGCAGTATTTT. Translation: CASSLGASGITDTQYF.

This clonotype was counted between two and nine times. The CDR3 nucleotides read TGTGCCAGCAGCTACGGGACAGGACGAGGCTACACCTTC. Residues: CASSYGTGRGYTF. This chain uses TRBV12-3 or TRBV12-4 with TRBJ1-2, with 8 bases fitting TRBD1. CDR3 length: 13 residues. V lost 6 bases, J lost 8 bases, and 8 bases stayed unmatched.

V usage is TRBV20-1 and J usage is TRBJ1-6, with a tentative D call TRBD1 (5 bases). V lost 2 bases to trimming and J lost 6 bases, with 11 bases between them. CDR3 length: 14 residues. Germline assignment: CDR1 DFQATT and CDR2 SNEGSKA (reference sequence). CDR3 nucleotide sequence: TGCAGTGCTAGAACACAGGAAGTTAATTCACCCCTCCACTTT. This gives the protein CSARTQEVNSPLHF.

This clonotype was found a few times. The chain joins TRBV30 to TRBJ2-4, with D possibly TRBD2 on 6 matching bases. Trimming took off 2 bases at V and 0 bases at J, with 17 bases between the two ends. The CDR3 sequence is 17 residues long. The germline V gene encodes CDR1 GTSNPN and CDR2 SVGIG (reference sequence). The DNA for the CDR3 is TGTGCCTGGAGTATAACCCGGGGGAGAGTAGCCAAAAACATTCAGTACTTC. This codes for CAWSITRGRVAKNIQYF.

This clonotype was observed a few times. Here the CDR3 DNA reads TGTGCCAGCAGCTTAAAAAGCGGGAGAAATGAGCAGTTCTTC. It is translated as CASSLKSGRNEQFF. The chain carries TRBV7-2 and TRBJ2-1; 8 bases agree with TRBD2. The CDR3 has 14 amino acids. CDR1 and CDR2 from the germline V gene are SGHTA and FQGNSA. V gave up 2 bases and J gave up 7 bases; unmatched junction bases: 4. The full variable domain, completed using reference TRBV7-2 and TRBJ2-1, is GAGVSQSPSNKVTEKGKDVELRCDPISGHTALYWYRQSLGQGLEFLIYFQGNSAPDKSGLPSDRFSAERTGGSVSTLTIQRTQQEDSAVYLCASSLKSGRNEQFFGPGTRLTVL.

This clonotype was detected only a few times. In DNA form, the CDR3 reads TGTGCCAGCAGTCCACCGGGACGGCTCCTCCACAATGAGCAGTTCTTC. It encodes CASSPPGRLLHNEQFF. The chain carries TRBV12-3 or TRBV12-4 and TRBJ2-1; D possibly uses TRBD1 or TRBD2 (5 bases each). The germline V and J ends were trimmed by 5 bases and 5 bases, with 19 bases remaining between them. This CDR3 has 16 residues.

V usage is TRBV18 and J usage is TRBJ2-7, with a weak D call TRBD2 (7 bases). Germline CDR1 and CDR2: KGHSH and LQKENI. The CDR3 extends over 14 amino acids. With 3 bases removed from V and 3 bases from J, the gap between germline ends came to 12 bases. Here the CDR3 DNA reads TGTGCCAGCTCACCTACAGGGACTAACTACGAGCAGTACTTC. Encoded protein: CASSPTGTNYEQYF.

This clonotype was detected many times. This chain links TRBV10-3 with TRBJ2-3; 10 positions agree with TRBD2. The V and J ends lost 8 bases and 4 bases, in that order; junction bases with no gene match: 9. The CDR3 consists of 15 residues. CDR1 is ENHRY and CDR2 is SYGVKD in the germline V gene. The CDR3 is CAIGRSGREPDTQYF. As DNA, the CDR3 is TGTGCCATCGGTAGAAGCGGGAGGGAACCAGATACGCAGTATTTT.

On this clonotype itself: This may arise from a read error, as a much more abundant clone is one base away. The chain is built from TRBV7-9 and TRBJ2-2; 7 bases fit TRBD1. Germline V CDR1 and CDR2: SEHNR, FQNEAQ (reference sequence). V lost 5 bases to trimming and J lost 7 bases; unmatched junction nucleotides: 4. CDR3 size: 13 residues. The CDR3 is CASSLTGLGELFF. DNA for the CDR3: TGTGCCAGCAGCCTGACAGGGCTCGGGGAGCTGTTTTTT.

This clonotype was counted ten times or more. The rearrangement joins TRBV7-2 to TRBJ1-1; the match to TRBD1 covers 8 bases. Germline CDR1 and CDR2: SGHTA and FQGNSA. J was trimmed by 1 base and V by 4 bases; bases with no gene match: 5. The CDR3 runs to 15 residues. CDR3 residues: CASSSPGTGNTEAFF. CDR3 nucleotide sequence: TGTGCCAGCAGCTCGCCCGGGACAGGGAACACTGAAGCTTTCTTT.

This clonotype was seen a few times. The gene calls are TRBV9 and TRBJ2-7, with 7 positions matching TRBD1. The trim removed 0 bases at V and 2 bases at J, leaving 8 bases unmatched. Germline-derived CDR1 and CDR2 are SGDLS and YYNGEE. The length of the CDR3 is 16 residues. CDR3 bases: TGTGCCAGCAGCGTAGGACTCGGACAGGCTCCCTACGAGCAGTACTTC. Encoded protein: CASSVGLGQAPYEQYF.